Listed below are T cell receptor beta chains from one sample, sequenced in a study of blood T cell repertoires in COVID-19. Repertoires were generated with immunoSEQ multiplex PCR, while TCRdb's copy carries only in-frame clones and drops some. This table holds about 230,000 clones, about nine tenths found once. Specimen: peripheral blood. Receptors were obtained from a woman aged 55-69 years with acute or convalescent COVID-19. Each CDR3 is given with its conserved first and last residue. Each record gives: D gene, clone size, V gene, J gene, CDR3 DNA, CDR3 protein. The D gene is left open where the match is weak. Size values are once, few and many counts, or a class for expanded clones, and some rows have none.

d_gene: TRBD1; abundance: -; v_gene: TRBV13; j_gene: TRBJ1-4; CDR3nt: TGTGCCAGCAGCGAGCGGACAGGGGAGGAAAAACTGTTTTTT; CDR3aa: CASSERTGEEKLFF
d_gene: -; abundance: -; v_gene: TRBV7-9; j_gene: TRBJ2-2; CDR3nt: TGTGCCCTACCGGTGGGAGCGCTAAACACCGGGGAGCTGTTTTTT; CDR3aa: CALPVGALNTGELFF
d_gene: TRBD2; abundance: -; v_gene: TRBV5-4; j_gene: TRBJ2-5; CDR3nt: TGTGCCAGCAGCTTTGGTACAGCGGGGGAGACCCAGTACTTC; CDR3aa: CASSFGTAGETQYF
d_gene: TRBD2; abundance: -; v_gene: TRBV19; j_gene: TRBJ2-3; CDR3nt: TGTGCCACGACTAGCGGGAGGGCCGTAGATACGCAGTATTTT; CDR3aa: CATTSGRAVDTQYF
d_gene: -; abundance: -; v_gene: TRBV11-2; j_gene: TRBJ1-1; CDR3nt: TGTGCCAGCAGCCGGGACAACTCCCCACCCACTGAAGCTTTCTTT; CDR3aa: CASSRDNSPPTEAFF
d_gene: -; abundance: -; v_gene: TRBV7-2; j_gene: TRBJ1-1; CDR3nt: TGTGCCAGCAGCCCACAACAGGGATCGAACACTGAAGCTTTCTTT; CDR3aa: CASSPQQGSNTEAFF
d_gene: -; abundance: -; v_gene: TRBV3-1/TRBV3-2; j_gene: TRBJ1-2; CDR3nt: TGTGCCAGCAGCCAAGATTTGCGAACAGCCGGCTACACCTTC; CDR3aa: CASSQDLRTAGYTF
d_gene: -; abundance: -; v_gene: TRBV30; j_gene: TRBJ1-1; CDR3nt: TGTGCCTGGAGTGTAGCAGGGTTCACTGAAGCTTTCTTT; CDR3aa: CAWSVAGFTEAFF
d_gene: TRBD2; abundance: -; v_gene: TRBV5-5; j_gene: TRBJ2-4; CDR3nt: TGTGCCAGCAGCTTAAGTCTTATCGGACTAGCAGTAAACATTCAGTACTTC; CDR3aa: CASSLSLIGLAVNIQYF
d_gene: TRBD1; abundance: -; v_gene: TRBV5-5; j_gene: TRBJ1-2; CDR3nt: TGTGCCAGCAGCTTGGGAGGGGTGCAGGGGGCGCTGGGCTACACCTTC; CDR3aa: CASSLGGVQGALGYTF
d_gene: TRBD1; abundance: -; v_gene: TRBV19; j_gene: TRBJ1-2; CDR3nt: TGTGCCAGTAGTCCCCGGACAGGGAACGGCTACACCTTC; CDR3aa: CASSPRTGNGYTF
d_gene: TRBD1; abundance: -; v_gene: TRBV6-6; j_gene: TRBJ1-1; CDR3nt: TGTGCCAGCAGTTCGACAGGGCTGAGCACTGAAGCTTTCTTT; CDR3aa: CASSSTGLSTEAFF
d_gene: TRBD1; abundance: -; v_gene: TRBV18; j_gene: TRBJ1-5; CDR3nt: TGTGCCAGCTCACCAGGGACAGTCAATCAGCCCCAGCATTTT; CDR3aa: CASSPGTVNQPQHF
d_gene: -; abundance: -; v_gene: TRBV5-1; j_gene: TRBJ2-2; CDR3nt: TGCGCCAGCAGCTTGGGGCAACCTGCCACCGGGGAGCTGTTTTTT; CDR3aa: CASSLGQPATGELFF
d_gene: TRBD1; abundance: -; v_gene: TRBV4-2; j_gene: TRBJ1-2; CDR3nt: TGTGCCAGCAGCCAAGCATATGGACAGGCTAACTATGGCTACACCTTC; CDR3aa: CASSQAYGQANYGYTF
d_gene: -; abundance: -; v_gene: TRBV11-2; j_gene: TRBJ1-2; CDR3nt: TGTGCCAGCAGCTTAGCAATGAACTATGGCTACACCTTC; CDR3aa: CASSLAMNYGYTF
d_gene: -; abundance: -; v_gene: TRBV5-1; j_gene: TRBJ2-1; CDR3nt: TGCGCCAGCAGCAGCGGGTCAGCTGACAATGAGCAGTTCTTC; CDR3aa: CASSSGSADNEQFF
d_gene: -; abundance: -; v_gene: TRBV5-8; j_gene: TRBJ2-3; CDR3nt: TGTGCCAGCAGCTGGAGAGACTACCCCAACACAGATACGCAGTATTTT; CDR3aa: CASSWRDYPNTDTQYF
d_gene: TRBD2; abundance: -; v_gene: TRBV11-2; j_gene: TRBJ2-3; CDR3nt: TGTGCCAGCAGCTTTCGCGGGGGGGCTGCAGATACGCAGTATTTT; CDR3aa: CASSFRGGAADTQYF
d_gene: TRBD2; abundance: -; v_gene: TRBV11-3; j_gene: TRBJ2-3; CDR3nt: TGTGCCAGCAGCTTAGGACTAGCGGGGGCCGCAGATACGCAGTATTTT; CDR3aa: CASSLGLAGAADTQYF
d_gene: -; abundance: -; v_gene: TRBV18; j_gene: TRBJ1-5; CDR3nt: TGTGCCAGCTCACCAGGGGGGGGCAATCAGCCCCAGCATTTT; CDR3aa: CASSPGGGNQPQHF
d_gene: -; abundance: -; v_gene: TRBV30; j_gene: TRBJ1-6; CDR3nt: TGTGCCTGGAGTGTACGGGGGATCCGCTCACCCCTCCACTTT; CDR3aa: CAWSVRGIRSPLHF
d_gene: -; abundance: few; v_gene: TRBV13; j_gene: TRBJ2-2; CDR3nt: TGTGCCAGCAGCCGGATAGGGACACTCACCGGGGAGCTGTTTTTT; CDR3aa: CASSRIGTLTGELFF
d_gene: -; abundance: -; v_gene: TRBV30; j_gene: TRBJ1-5; CDR3nt: TGTGCCTGGAGTGTAAACAGCCCGTATAGCAATCAGCCCCAGCATTTT; CDR3aa: CAWSVNSPYSNQPQHF
d_gene: -; abundance: few; v_gene: TRBV5-4; j_gene: TRBJ1-6; CDR3nt: TGTGCCAGCAGCTTGGTGGGGAGTAATTCACCCCTCCACTTT; CDR3aa: CASSLVGSNSPLHF
d_gene: TRBD1; abundance: -; v_gene: TRBV6-2/TRBV6-3; j_gene: TRBJ1-5; CDR3nt: TGTGCCAGCAGCCCCAGGGGGTCTTTTAGCAATCAGCCCCAGCATTTT; CDR3aa: CASSPRGSFSNQPQHF
d_gene: TRBD1; abundance: few; v_gene: TRBV10-2; j_gene: TRBJ1-5; CDR3nt: TGCGCCAGCAGTATGTCAGGGGGCGCAGGTCAGCCCCAGCATTTT; CDR3aa: CASSMSGGAGQPQHF
d_gene: -; abundance: -; v_gene: TRBV6-5; j_gene: TRBJ1-3; CDR3nt: TGTGCCAGCAGTTACTCGCCCGCAGGGTCTGGAAACACCATATATTTT; CDR3aa: CASSYSPAGSGNTIYF
d_gene: -; abundance: -; v_gene: TRBV7-9; j_gene: TRBJ1-3; CDR3nt: TGTGCCAGCAGCTTAATAGACTCTGGAAACACCATATATTTT; CDR3aa: CASSLIDSGNTIYF